Sequencing of this T cell receptor beta chain was carried out in a study of T cells after yellow fever vaccination. Study as a whole: The authors prepared low-cell-number fractions using SMART-Seq v4 Ultra Low Input. Study-wide findings and caveats: Subsequent to the booster, the majority of primary-vaccination clones reappeared (under 98% CD4, about 90% CD8).

5'RACE template switching produced TCR cDNA carrying a universal primer site and UMIs. TCRdb analysed the 5' RACE reads with MiXCR anew, one entry per CDR3 protein. The sample shows nearly 300,000 distinct CDR3 sequences, 8.5% to 10% of them seen only once. As for this clonotype: Its antigen remains unknown.

The source was CD4+ T cells sorted from PBMCs, collected 5 days after the yellow fever booster vaccination. The TCR comes from a man younger than 35 who received the YFV17D yellow fever vaccine.

CDR3: CSAVAGTDTQYF. DNA for the CDR3: TGCAGTGCTGTAGCGGGCACAGATACGCAGTATTTT. This chain links TRBV20-1 with TRBJ2-3, with D possibly being TRBD2 (6 bases). Germline values: CDR1 DFQATT, CDR2 SNEGSKA (reference sequence). V shed 5 bases and J shed 1 base, with 7 bases lying between them. This CDR3 has 12 amino acids.